This T cell receptor (beta chain) was observed in a study of blood T cell repertoires in COVID-19 (dated by TCRdb to about 2020). The study in broad terms: Samples from collaborators originated in the United States, Italy and Spain and spanned both the acute and convalescent phases of COVID-19. The prospective study material was composed of cDNA or gDNA derived from T cells, B-cell-depleted T cells, or PBMCs. Deeply sampled blood TCRbeta repertoires from subjects exposed to, actively infected with, or recovered from COVID-19 were included in the dataset. The repertoires were released in a freely available public database meant as a resource for research on the immune response to SARS-CoV-2. Samples came from the ongoing ImmuneRACE study (first 160 participants) plus 1,254 subjects from 6 global collaborators. The sample metadata nearly always contained a de-identified subject ID, COVID-19 status, age in years and sex. Where available, HLA class I and class II types were taken from metadata supplied by the sample provider and were not determined by assay-based typing. Overall study outcomes, separate from this receptor: The quantity of clinical and demographic metadata differed by source and by participant and was supplied without curation.

Germline trimming amounts to 5 bases on V and 7 bases on J, with 11 as the count of junction bases outside the gene matches. From the germline V gene, CDR1 is SGHTA and CDR2 is FQGNSA. Including the terminal cysteine and phenylalanine, the CDR3 comprises 16 residues. Only the CDR3 DNA stays, 48 bases, in frame from base 1. In Seattle, one collaborating source enrolled patients while the infection was active and tracked those patients longitudinally over the course of disease. Each collaborating institution followed its own protocols to collect whole blood in K2EDTA tubes. For TCRbeta analysis, collaborator samples were shipped as frozen whole blood, as isolated PBMCs, or as DNA extracted from either sample type. TCRbeta CDR3 regions were amplified from genomic DNA by means of the immunoSEQ Assay, a bias-controlled multiplex PCR. The authors' analysis ran thus. The number of nucleated cells in each sample was estimated by amplification of reference gene primers within the assay. Sequence reads were collapsed and filtered to measure the absolute abundance of every unique TCRbeta CDR3 rearrangement. For each sample, productive Simpson clonality was calculated as the square root of Simpson's diversity index over productive rearrangements. TCRdb re-hosts the immuneACCESS table, in-frame sequences only. Its copies lack some clones; in the studies checked, an unresolved V gene accounts for under half of them, and the cause for the rest is not known. V and J calls and clone size are as listed in that table; D and trimming were resolved from the DNA. Present in this sample are roughly 84,000 clones, around 80% of which were seen just once. Approximately 34% of the sample rests with the top ten.

Concerning this clone itself: Its cognate antigen has yet to be identified. No much larger clone exists at a distance of one base, and base qualities are not known.

Rearrangement joined TRBV7-2 to TRBJ1-4; TRBD1 fits 9 bases in the junction. The TCR comes from a man aged 55 to 69 with COVID-19, enrolled during active disease. Material: peripheral blood. Here is the DNA: TGTGCCAGCAGCCGGGGTGGACAGGGGTCCGGTGAAAAACTGTTTTTT. Its protein is CASSRGGQGSGEKLFF.